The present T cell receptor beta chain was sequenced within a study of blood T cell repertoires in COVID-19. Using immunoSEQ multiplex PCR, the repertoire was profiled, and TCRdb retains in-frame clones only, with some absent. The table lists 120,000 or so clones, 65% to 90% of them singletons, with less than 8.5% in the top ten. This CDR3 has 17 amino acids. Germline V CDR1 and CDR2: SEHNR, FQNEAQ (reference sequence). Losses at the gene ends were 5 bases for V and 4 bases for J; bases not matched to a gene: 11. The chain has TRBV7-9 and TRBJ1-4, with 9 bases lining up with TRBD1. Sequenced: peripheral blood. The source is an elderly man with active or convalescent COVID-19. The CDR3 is CASSKQGAWIGNEKLFF. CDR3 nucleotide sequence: TGTGCCAGCAGCAAACAGGGGGCGTGGATCGGTAATGAAAAACTGTTTTTT.